This T cell receptor beta chain stems from a study of CD8+ T cells in alopecia areata. Study-wide points: Clonality exceeded that of normal scalp in lesional scalp, most notably in alopecia totalis/universalis. Between patients, shared TCR sequences were less clear than in mice. This was possibly due in part to HLA diversity in the patient population. Scalp samples also yield sequences from resident alphabeta T cells of normal skin. Among the top 100, expanded CD8+ clones were significantly decreased by tofacitinib, as was scalp clonality.

Specified treatment: oral pan-JAK inhibitor, 5-10 mg twice daily. CDR1 is SGHAT, CDR2 FQNNGV, per germline. CDR3 size: 13 residues. Trimming removed 2 bases at V and 5 bases at J, with 9 bases between. As to this clone: Its antigen remains unidentified.

Investigators isolated RNA and reverse transcribed it into cDNA to act as the sequencing template. Libraries were prepared by immunoSEQ multiplex PCR; TCRdb keeps only in-frame clonotypes and omits some of them. The sample contains under 300,000 clones, 60% of which appear only once. Sequencing used CD4+ T cells sorted from blood, obtained at roughly week 52, from a patient treated with tofacitinib. This receptor was obtained from a human donor with alopecia areata. J is TRBJ1-1 and V is TRBV11-2; maybe TRBD1 (5 bases). Here the CDR3 reads CASSLRQTTEAFF. The DNA of the CDR3 is TGTGCCAGCAGCTTACGACAGACGACTGAAGCTTTCTTT.